This TCR beta chain was profiled in a study of T cells after yellow fever vaccination. A few counts support this clonotype. CDR1 is MNHNS and CDR2 is SASEGT in the germline V gene. The CDR3 runs to 14 residues. J gave up 8 bases and V 7 bases, and 9 bases lay outside the gene matches. MiXCR was run by TCRdb on the 5' RACE reads, yielding one entry per CDR3 protein. The table records some 600,000 distinct CDR3 sequences, about 17% of them present only once. The V call is TRBV6-1, the J call TRBJ2-7; 12 bases fit TRBD1. The TCR originated in a man aged 18-30 years who received the YFV17D yellow fever vaccine. Sequencing used PBMCs, obtained about 5 days after the first yellow fever vaccination. CDR3 sequence: CASNTGTGGVQQYF. CDR3 bases: TGTGCCAGCAACACCGGGACAGGGGGCGTCCAGCAGTACTTC.